One and the same sample provided the 30 T cell receptor beta chains below, sequenced in a study of chemoradiotherapy in HPV16-positive cancers. The repertoire was sequenced with immunoSEQ multiplex PCR; TCRdb's copy has only in-frame clones and lacks some. The sample records about 21,000 clones, 75% to 90% being singletons. The sample in question was blood, obtained from a patient who underwent chemoradiotherapy. The receptors shown here come from a human donor with HPV-associated anogenital cancer.

The CDR3 DNA is TGTGCCAGCTCACCCGATATGAACACTGAAGCTTTCTTT. Its translation is CASSPDMNTEAFF. The rearrangement links TRBV18 to TRBJ1-1; no reliable D call. This CDR3 comprises 13 residues. V lost 3 bases and J lost 0, with 5 bases in between. Germline V gene lookup returns CDR1 KGHSH and CDR2 LQKENI. The full variable domain, rest sourced from reference TRBV18 and TRBJ1-1, is NAGVMQNPRHLVRRRGQEARLRCSPMKGHSHVYWYRQLPEEGLKFMVYLQKENIIDESGMPKERFSAEFPKEGPSILRIQQVVRGDSAAYFCASSPDMNTEAFFGQGTRLTVV.

This clone was seen a single time. The chain uses TRBV18 and TRBJ2-3; TRBD2 is a possible D gene (5 bases). Germline values: CDR1 KGHSH, CDR2 LQKENI. This CDR3 has 17 residues. Trimming left V 3 bases short and J 4 bases short, with 20 bases between. The CDR3 loop is CASSPLPGISHSDTQYF. As DNA, the CDR3 is TGTGCCAGCTCACCCTTACCCGGGATTTCTCACTCAGATACGCAGTATTTT.

The V call is TRBV7-9, the J call TRBJ2-1, with 9 positions matching TRBD2. CDR3 length: 16 amino acids. CDR1 is SEHNR, CDR2 FQNEAQ, per germline (reference sequence). Trimming cost V 4 bases and J 6 bases; bases outside gene matches: 10. The CDR3 here is CASSSLLAGKGNEQFF. CDR3 coding DNA: TGTGCCAGCAGCTCCCTCCTAGCGGGAAAGGGCAATGAGCAGTTCTTC.

V is TRBV7-9 and J is TRBJ2-1; 14 bases align to TRBD2. Losses at the gene ends were 5 bases for V and 7 bases for J; bases not matched to a gene: 7. The germline V gene has CDR1 SEHNR and CDR2 FQNEAQ (reference sequence). This CDR3 is built from 16 residues. The CDR3 region has the DNA TGTGCCAGCAGCCCTCGGGGACTAGCGGGAGTGAATGAGCAGTTCTTC. Encoded protein: CASSPRGLAGVNEQFF.

The V gene is TRBV4-3, the J gene TRBJ1-2; D unclear. CDR1 is LGHNA and CDR2 is YSLEER in the germline V gene. The CDR3 consists of 13 residues. The ends were cut back, 0 bases at V and 4 bases at J, with 6 bases in the middle. CDR3 nucleotide sequence: TGCGCCAGCAGCCAAGATTATGCCTATGGCTACACCTTC. Its translation: CASSQDYAYGYTF.

The CDR3 DNA is TGCGCCAGCAGCCCGGGGGGAGCCACCGGGGAGCTGTTTTTT. Its protein is CASSPGGATGELFF. The genes are TRBV5-1 and TRBJ2-2; 7 nucleotides align to TRBD2. This CDR3 has 14 amino acids. J was trimmed by 4 bases and V by 4 bases; bases with no gene match: 4. Per germline, CDR1 SGHRS and CDR2 YFSETQ.

V gene TRBV5-4 combines with J gene TRBJ2-3, with TRBD2 identical over 13 bases. Germline loops: CDR1 SGHNT, CDR2 YYREEE (reference sequence). The CDR3 extends over 17 amino acids. V was pared by 4 bases and J by 2 bases, with 7 bases of the junction left unmatched. The chain's CDR3 is CASSPGTSGMYTDTQYF. CDR3 bases: TGTGCCAGCAGCCCCGGGACTAGCGGGATGTACACAGATACGCAGTATTTT.

The rearrangement uses TRBV7-9 and TRBJ2-5, with 8 bases aligning to TRBD2. The CDR3 has 14 residues. Unmatched junction bases numbered 3, after V lost 1 base and J lost 5 bases. Germline values: CDR1 SEHNR, CDR2 FQNEAQ (reference sequence). The chain's CDR3 is CASSLVSGKETQYF. Here the CDR3 DNA reads TGTGCCAGCAGCTTAGTTAGCGGGAAGGAGACCCAGTACTTC.

V gene TRBV27 combines with J gene TRBJ2-7, with a tentative D call TRBD2 (5 bases). The CDR3 has 14 residues. The germline V gene encodes CDR1 MNHEY and CDR2 SMNVEV (reference sequence). V dropped 4 bases and J dropped 5 bases, with 15 bases sitting between them. This chain's CDR3 is CASSWTANLDEQYF. CDR3 in DNA: TGTGCCAGCAGTTGGACTGCCAATCTTGACGAGCAGTACTTC.

The chain combines TRBV6-6 with TRBJ2-2; D is ambiguous. The CDR3 is made up of 13 amino acids. Trimming stripped 6 bases from V and 6 bases from J, with 11 bases between. CDR1 and CDR2 from the germline V gene are MNHNY and SVGAGI (reference sequence). The CDR3 is CASSPHESGELFF. DNA for the CDR3: TGTGCCAGCAGCCCGCATGAGTCCGGGGAGCTGTTTTTT.

This sequence joins TRBV5-6 and TRBJ1-4, with unresolved D. The V end was cut by 3 bases, the J end by 8 bases, with 14 bases between. The CDR3 has 14 residues. Germline CDR1 reads SGHDT; CDR2 reads YYEEEE. Here the CDR3 reads CASSSGTVREKLFF. CDR3 coding DNA: TGTGCCAGCAGCTCCGGAACGGTCAGGGAAAAACTGTTTTTT. Together with reference TRBV5-6 and TRBJ1-4, the CDR3 gives the full variable domain: DAGVTQSPTHLIKTRGQQVTLRCSPKSGHDTVSWYQQALGQGPQFIFQYYEEEERQRGNFPDRFSGHQFPNYSSELNVNALLLGDSALYLCASSSGTVREKLFFGSGTQLSVL.

V is TRBV5-4 and J is TRBJ2-2, with 9 bases identical to TRBD1. V lost 5 bases to trimming and J lost 7 bases; unmatched junction nucleotides: 12. CDR1 and CDR2 from the germline V gene are SGHNT and YYREEE (reference sequence). The CDR3 consists of 16 residues. Written as DNA, the CDR3 is TGTGCCAGCAGGACCGAGACAGGGGGAAGAAACGGGGAGCTGTTTTTT. Amino acid sequence: CASRTETGGRNGELFF. Based on the CDR3 plus reference TRBV5-4 and TRBJ2-2, the full variable domain is ETGVTQSPTHLIKTRGQQVTLRCSSQSGHNTVSWYQQALGQGPQFIFQYYREEENGRGNFPPRFSGLQFPNYSSELNVNALELDDSALYLCASRTETGGRNGELFFGEGSRLTVL.

The chain has TRBV25-1 and TRBJ2-3; 7 bases agree with TRBD2. The V and J ends lost 8 bases and 6 bases, in that order; junction bases with no gene match: 11. Looked up from germline, CDR1 is MGHDK and CDR2 is SYGVNS. The CDR3 extends over 14 amino acids. Written as DNA, the CDR3 is TGTGCCAGCCGGAGCGGGGAAAATTCTGATACGCAGTATTTT. It yields the protein CASRSGENSDTQYF.

The V and J genes are TRBV6-9 and TRBJ2-5; D possibly corresponds to TRBD2 (6 bases). Trimming stripped 8 bases from V and 2 bases from J, with 24 bases between. Looked up from germline, CDR1 is MNHGY and CDR2 is SVAAGI. This CDR3 has 17 residues. CDR3 DNA: TGTGCCAGCTCTCCCTCGCTAGCGCCCCTACTACAAGAGACCCAGTACTTC. This codes for CASSPSLAPLLQETQYF.

The chain links TRBV6-5 to TRBJ2-7; TRBD1 matches 7 bases. This CDR3 has 15 residues. Trimming at V came to 0 bases and at J to 0 bases, leaving 2 bases not matched to a gene. Germline V lookup: CDR1 MNHEY, CDR2 SVGAGI. In DNA, the CDR3 is TGTGCCAGCAGTTACTCTTACAGGGGCTCCTACGAGCAGTACTTC. This sequence encodes CASSYSYRGSYEQYF.

V is TRBV6-5 and J is TRBJ1-1; 8 bases agree with TRBD1. This CDR3 spans 14 amino acids. Germline CDR1 is MNHEY and CDR2 is SVGAGI. J was trimmed by 1 base and V by 6 bases; bases with no gene match: 4. The CDR3 DNA reads TGTGCCAGCAGCCAAACAGGGGGGAACACTGAAGCTTTCTTT. Encoded protein: CASSQTGGNTEAFF.

The chain recombines TRBV25-1 with TRBJ2-7, with D unclear. The V gene lost 3 bases and the J gene lost 7 bases, with 13 bases spanning the gap. The CDR3 sequence is 13 residues long. CDR1 and CDR2 from the germline V gene are MGHDK and SYGVNS. CDR3 DNA: TGTGCCAGCAGTGATGGGCCCTCTGGGGAGCAGTACTTC. Protein sequence: CASSDGPSGEQYF.

The rearrangement uses TRBV6-1 and TRBJ2-3; 8 bases are a match to TRBD1. This CDR3 has 13 amino acids. Losses at the gene ends were 7 bases for V and 4 bases for J; bases not matched to a gene: 4. Germline loops: CDR1 MNHNS, CDR2 SASEGT. CDR3 residues: CASIKDRADTQYF. The CDR3, as DNA: TGTGCCAGCATTAAGGACAGGGCAGATACGCAGTATTTT.

The genes are TRBV6-5 and TRBJ2-1; 7 nucleotides line up with TRBD2. The V gene end was trimmed by 6 bases and the J gene end by 4 bases; junction bases not matched to a gene: 6. The CDR3 extends over 14 amino acids. The germline V gene has CDR1 MNHEY and CDR2 SVGAGI. The chain's CDR3 is CASRISSGYNEQFF. CDR3 nucleotide sequence: TGTGCCAGCAGGATCTCTAGCGGTTACAATGAGCAGTTCTTC.

The CDR3 sequence: CAISESVTYSGNTIYF. The CDR3 coding sequence is TGTGCCATCAGTGAGTCGGTGACCTACTCTGGAAACACCATATATTTT. The chain couples TRBV10-3 to TRBJ1-3; D gene unclear. Looked up from germline, CDR1 is ENHRY and CDR2 is SYGVKD. The CDR3 length is 16 residues. Trimming removed 0 bases at V and 0 bases at J, with 9 bases between.

The chain has TRBV6-5 and TRBJ1-4; D unclear. The CDR3 totals 14 residues. Germline values: CDR1 MNHEY, CDR2 SVGAGI. V was clipped by 6 bases and J by 8 bases, with 16 bases between them. CDR3 nucleotide sequence: TGTGCCAGCAGGGGTGGGCTGGTGGGAGAAAAACTGTTTTTT. Its translation: CASRGGLVGEKLFF.

The rearrangement links TRBV10-3 to TRBJ1-2; D is ambiguous. In germline, CDR1 is ENHRY, CDR2 SYGVKD. The CDR3 has 13 residues. Between the trimmed V and J ends, which lost 7 bases and 8 bases, there was a span of 17 bases. The CDR3 loop is CAIMAQASWGYTF. The CDR3 DNA sequence: TGTGCCATCATGGCTCAGGCGTCCTGGGGCTACACCTTC.

In this sample, this clone is medium-sized. V usage is TRBV5-4 and J usage is TRBJ1-2; 10 bases are a match to TRBD1. The CDR3 is 14 residues long. V lost 3 bases to trimming and J lost 2 bases; unmatched junction nucleotides: 1. From germline, CDR1 is SGHNT and CDR2 YYREEE (reference sequence). Here the CDR3 DNA reads TGTGCCAGCAGCTCGGGACAGGGGAACTATGGCTACACCTTC. It specifies CASSSGQGNYGYTF.

The V gene is TRBV4-3, the J gene TRBJ2-7, with a tentative D call TRBD2 (6 bases). CDR1 and CDR2 (germline): LGHNA, YSLEER. This CDR3 spans 17 amino acids. Between the trimmed V and J ends, which lost 0 bases and 2 bases, there was a span of 17 bases. In DNA form, the CDR3 reads TGCGCCAGCAGCCAAGATTCAGGCGGGACCCAACCCTACGAGCAGTACTTC. Residues: CASSQDSGGTQPYEQYF.

CDR3 coding DNA: TGTGCCAGCCGCGATGGGGGGGCTGAAGCTTTCTTT. Its protein product is CASRDGGAEAFF. This chain joins TRBV6-5 and TRBJ1-1, with TRBD1 as a possible D gene (5 bases). CDR1 MNHEY and CDR2 SVGAGI come from the germline V gene. CDR3 length: 12 amino acids. V lost 8 bases, J lost 6 bases, and 13 bases lay in between.

The J gene is TRBJ1-3, the V gene TRBV18; possible D gene TRBD1, 6 bases. This CDR3 region has 16 residues. The germline V gene has CDR1 KGHSH and CDR2 LQKENI. Deletions cut 4 bases from V and 0 bases from J, with 13 bases between. The CDR3 is CASSLSDSSSGNTIYF. The DNA for the CDR3 is TGTGCCAGCTCACTCTCGGACAGCAGCTCTGGAAACACCATATATTTT.

The V and J genes are TRBV7-9 and TRBJ2-1; TRBD2 aligns across 8 bases. Unmatched junction bases numbered 15, after V lost 6 bases and J lost 8 bases. The CDR3 runs 16 residues. Germline lookup yields CDR1 SEHNR and CDR2 FQNEAQ (reference sequence). The chain's CDR3 is CASSPPGLGVLDEQFF. The CDR3 DNA is TGTGCCAGCAGTCCCCCGGGACTAGGGGTCCTCGATGAGCAGTTCTTC.

The gene calls are TRBV7-3 and TRBJ2-1, with a tentative D call TRBD1 (6 bases). Germline V gene lookup returns CDR1 SGHTA and CDR2 FQGTGA. The V gene lost 0 bases and the J gene lost 1 base, with 7 bases spanning the gap. The CDR3 is made up of 15 amino acids. The CDR3 sequence: CASSLTQGSYNEQFF. The CDR3 DNA is TGTGCCAGCAGCTTAACACAGGGATCCTACAATGAGCAGTTCTTC.

This chain connects TRBV29-1 to TRBJ1-3, with no clear D. Germline V gene lookup returns CDR1 SQVTM and CDR2 ANQGSEA. V lost 7 bases to trimming and J lost 4 bases, with 8 bases between them. The CDR3 has 11 residues. As DNA, the CDR3 is TGCAGCGCTAGACGGGGAAACACCATATATTTT. Protein sequence: CSARRGNTIYF.

The rearrangement joins TRBV6-4 to TRBJ1-1; 9 positions agree with TRBD1. Trimming at V came to 5 bases and at J to 1 base, leaving 5 bases not matched to a gene. The CDR3 spans 15 residues. Germline CDR1 is MRHNA and CDR2 is SNTAGT. CDR3 loop: CASSYPGQGNTEAFF. The DNA of the CDR3 is TGTGCCAGCAGTTATCCGGGACAGGGGAACACTGAAGCTTTCTTT.